Below, 20 T cell receptor beta chains from the same sample are listed, as sequenced in a study of neurological immune-mediated disorders. TCRdb reanalysed the 5' RACE reads using MiXCR and keeps one entry per CDR3 protein. Of 47,000 or so distinct CDR3 sequences listed, about 9% are singletons. Time point noted: longitudinal time-point 1 (baseline). Specimen: PBMCs. The receptors originated from a woman aged 40 to 50 in good health.

This clonotype was detected many times. The V call is TRBV20-1, the J call TRBJ1-3; weak D call: TRBD1 (6 bases). From germline, CDR1 is DFQATT and CDR2 SNEGSKA (reference sequence). There are 12 residues in the CDR3. CDR3: CTAAGAGNTIYF. CDR3 coding DNA: TGCACCGCGGCAGGGGCTGGAAACACCATATATTTT.

The table lists this clonotype with many counts. This rearrangement joins TRBV6-2 or TRBV6-3 to TRBJ2-3; 8 bases match TRBD2. J was trimmed by 2 bases and V by 8 bases; bases with no gene match: 18. This CDR3 contains 18 residues. The germline gives CDR1 MNHEY, CDR2 SVGEGT. For the CDR3, the DNA is TGTGCCAGCTCGGGAACGGGAGGGCTTACAAAAACCACAGATACGCAGTATTTT. It is translated as CASSGTGGLTKTTDTQYF.

This clonotype was observed many times. The V gene is TRBV7-3, the J gene TRBJ1-2, with TRBD1 identical over 8 bases. V dropped 5 bases and J dropped 8; count of bases not matched to a gene: 13. The CDR3 runs 15 residues. The germline V gene has CDR1 SGHTA and CDR2 FQGTGA. Here the CDR3 reads CASSPGTGLSEGYTF. CDR3 nucleotide sequence: TGTGCCAGCAGCCCCGGGACAGGCTTGTCAGAAGGCTACACCTTC.

This clonotype has a count of ten or more. The chain employs TRBV9 and TRBJ1-1; tentative D call: TRBD1 (5 bases). V was trimmed by 2 bases and J by 5 bases, leaving 13 bases between them. There are 14 residues in the CDR3. Germline V gene lookup returns CDR1 SGDLS and CDR2 YYNGEE. The CDR3 sequence is CASSVGTGWTEAFF. As DNA, the CDR3 is TGTGCCAGCAGCGTGGGGACCGGGTGGACTGAAGCTTTCTTT.

This clonotype was observed at least ten times. The V gene is TRBV20-1, the J gene TRBJ1-2; 8 nucleotides match TRBD1. The V and J ends lost 0 bases and 7 bases, in that order; junction bases with no gene match: 7. The CDR3 runs 14 residues. Germline V lookup: CDR1 DFQATT, CDR2 SNEGSKA (reference sequence). The CDR3 DNA sequence: TGCAGTGCTAGAGATGAAACAGGGGGAATTGGCTACACCTTC. Its protein is CSARDETGGIGYTF.

This clonotype was observed at least ten times. The V call is TRBV15, the J call TRBJ1-1; possible D gene TRBD1, 5 bases. Trimming removed 5 bases at V and 6 bases at J, with 16 bases between. The CDR3 spans 14 residues. Germline-derived CDR1 and CDR2 are LNHNV and YYDKDF (reference sequence). CDR3 nucleotides: TGTGCCACCAGCGAACGCAGGGCGGGGGCTGAAGCTTTCTTT. Its translation: CATSERRAGAEAFF.

CDR3 DNA: TGTGCCAGCAGCCCAGCGGGGGACATTTTTCAGCCCCAGCATTTT. Amino acids: CASSPAGDIFQPQHF. The chain employs TRBV4-2 and TRBJ1-5; D might be TRBD1 (6 bases). Trimming shortened V by 4 bases and J by 6 bases, and 16 bases separated the two germline ends. CDR1 and CDR2 (germline): LGHNA, YNFKEQ. This CDR3 contains 15 residues.

Ten or more counts support this clonotype. The chain recombines TRBV5-5 with TRBJ1-1; 7 bases align to TRBD1. Germline V lookup: CDR1 SGHKS, CDR2 YYEKEE (reference sequence). With V trimmed by 4 bases and J by 1 base, 7 bases remained unmatched. This CDR3 has 15 residues. The CDR3 coding sequence is TGTGCCAGCAGCCGAGCACAGGGGAGGAACACTGAAGCTTTCTTT. As protein: CASSRAQGRNTEAFF. Looking up the rest from reference TRBV5-5 and TRBJ1-1 gives the full variable domain: DAGVTQSPTHLIKTRGQQVTLRCSPISGHKSVSWYQQVLGQGPQFIFQYYEKEERGRGNFPDRFSARQFPNYSSELNVNALLLGDSALYLCASSRAQGRNTEAFFGQGTRLTVV.

This clonotype occurred many times. The rearrangement links TRBV29-1 to TRBJ2-1, with 7 bases aligning to TRBD2. CDR1 is SQVTM, CDR2 ANQGSEA, per germline. The CDR3 covers 16 residues. Trimming at V came to 4 bases and at J to 3 bases, leaving 12 bases not matched to a gene. The CDR3 loop is CSVGNRAGAVYNEQFF. The DNA of the CDR3 is TGCAGCGTTGGAAATAGGGCGGGAGCGGTCTACAATGAGCAGTTCTTC.

The table lists this clonotype with a count of one. The chain employs TRBV27 and TRBJ2-3; 8 bases map to TRBD2. The CDR3 loop spans 16 amino acids. Germline V gives CDR1 MNHEY, CDR2 SMNVEV (reference sequence). The V gene end was trimmed by 3 bases and the J gene end by 1 base; junction bases not matched to a gene: 6. This CDR3 reads CASSFTSGYCTDTQYF. The CDR3 nucleotides are TGTGCCAGCAGTTTTACTAGCGGTTATTGCACAGATACGCAGTATTTT.

At least ten counts were recorded for this clonotype. An end of the junction differs from the germline gene, which may be a read error. The chain recombines TRBV6-5 with TRBJ2-7; D is possibly TRBD1 or TRBD2 (5 bases each). The CDR3 length is 15 residues. Germline V gives CDR1 MNHEY, CDR2 SVGAGI. CDR3 loop: CASSYSAGTSHEQYF. In DNA form, the CDR3 reads TGTGCCAGCAGTTACTCGGCAGGGACCTCCCACGAGCAGTACTTC.

At least ten counts were recorded for this clonotype. V gene TRBV7-3 combines with J gene TRBJ2-2; either TRBD1 or TRBD2 may supply D (5 bases each). Per the germline V gene, CDR1 is SGHTA and CDR2 is FQGTGA. The CDR3 totals 14 residues. V dropped 7 bases and J dropped 10 bases, with 19 bases sitting between them. The CDR3, as DNA: TGTGCCAGCACCCACGGGGCCGAGGTCACGGAGCTGTTTTTT. Encoded protein: CASTHGAEVTELFF.

This clonotype was observed many times. The V and J genes are TRBV11-3 and TRBJ2-1; TRBD2 matches at 9 bases. The CDR3 length is 15 residues. J lost 7 bases, V lost 5 bases, and 9 bases had no gene match. The germline V gene has CDR1 SGHNT and CDR2 YENEEA. CDR3 coding DNA: TGTGCCAGCAGCATAGGGGCGGGGGGGCCGAATGAGCAGTTCTTC. Translation gives CASSIGAGGPNEQFF.

The V gene is TRBV10-3, the J gene TRBJ2-2, with D perhaps assigned TRBD1 or TRBD2 (5 bases each). This CDR3 has 14 residues. CDR1 and CDR2 (germline): ENHRY, SYGVKD. V shed 3 bases and J shed 5 bases, with 10 bases lying between them. The CDR3 DNA reads TGTGCCATCAGTGAAGGCAGGGAGACCGGGGAGCTGTTTTTT. Translation: CAISEGRETGELFF.

This clonotype was seen repeatedly, ten times or more. The chain carries TRBV20-1 and TRBJ2-7; 9 bases fit TRBD2. V gave up 2 bases and J gave up 3 bases; unmatched junction bases: 5. CDR3 length equals 14 residues. Per the germline V gene, CDR1 is DFQATT and CDR2 is SNEGSKA (reference sequence). The CDR3 spells CSARHGRGGYEQYF. CDR3 nucleotides: TGCAGTGCTAGACATGGGCGGGGGGGCTACGAGCAGTACTTC.

This clonotype occurred many times. The chain recombines TRBV5-1 with TRBJ1-1; D ambiguous. Deletions cut 0 bases from V and 5 bases from J, with 11 bases between. Germline V lookup: CDR1 SGHRS, CDR2 YFSETQ. The CDR3 contains 14 residues. The CDR3 sequence is CASSLGPAGTEAFF. The CDR3 bases are TGCGCCAGCAGCTTGGGCCCGGCGGGGACTGAAGCTTTCTTT.

This clonotype was seen at least ten times. V usage is TRBV5-1 and J usage is TRBJ2-5, with 12 bases matching TRBD2. The J segment lost 3 bases and the V segment lost 4 bases, leaving 10 bases of the junction unmatched. The CDR3 extends over 17 amino acids. Germline V lookup: CDR1 SGHRS, CDR2 YFSETQ. CDR3 loop: CASSRALAGGPKETQYF. Here the CDR3 DNA reads TGCGCCAGCAGCCGGGCCCTAGCGGGAGGGCCTAAAGAGACCCAGTACTTC.

Ten or more counts support this clonotype. The chain carries TRBV12-3 or TRBV12-4 and TRBJ1-2; tentatively, D is TRBD1 (5 bases). There are 15 residues in the CDR3. V shed 3 bases and J shed 0 bases, with 11 bases lying between them. The CDR3 reads CASSLSGGSNYGYTF. The CDR3 bases are TGTGCCAGCAGTTTGTCGGGGGGTTCTAACTATGGCTACACCTTC.

The V call is TRBV20-1, the J call TRBJ1-2, with D uncertain. Per the germline V gene, CDR1 is DFQATT and CDR2 is SNEGSKA (reference sequence). V was pared by 2 bases and J by 6 bases, with 7 bases between. The CDR3 has 11 amino acids. CDR3 nucleotides: TGCAGTGCTAGATTCAATGATGGCTACACCTTC. Translation gives CSARFNDGYTF.

In its sample, this clonotype was seen many times. The chain carries TRBV30 and TRBJ1-5, with 7 bases lining up with TRBD1. CDR1 and CDR2 (germline): GTSNPN, SVGIG (reference sequence). The CDR3 has 12 residues. J was trimmed by 9 bases and V by 7 bases; bases with no gene match: 9. CDR3 sequence (DNA): TGTGCCTCGAGGGACAGCCTTGGGCCCCAGCATTTT. Translating it yields CASRDSLGPQHF.